This entry describes one TCR beta chain. The CDR3 contains 13 residues. V was clipped by 1 base and J by 6 bases, with 7 bases between them. From germline, CDR1 is LGHDT and CDR2 YNNKEL (reference sequence). Enrolled during active infection, Seattle patients were then followed longitudinally. Produced via immunoSEQ multiplex PCR; TCRdb's table is partial and in-frame only. The sample includes nearly 350,000 clones, over 80% of them seen just once. This sample was included in a study of blood T cell repertoires in COVID-19. Study overall: Samples taken during acute and convalescent COVID-19 were collected in the United States, Italy and Spain.

The source material was peripheral blood. The J gene is TRBJ2-1, the V gene TRBV3-1 (or the pseudogene TRBV3-2); no reliable D call. The sequence was obtained from a woman between 45 and 60 years old with COVID-19, enrolled during active disease. CDR3 DNA sequence: TGTGCCAGCAGCCAAGGAGTTCGCAATGAGCAGTTCTTC. It translates to CASSQGVRNEQFF.